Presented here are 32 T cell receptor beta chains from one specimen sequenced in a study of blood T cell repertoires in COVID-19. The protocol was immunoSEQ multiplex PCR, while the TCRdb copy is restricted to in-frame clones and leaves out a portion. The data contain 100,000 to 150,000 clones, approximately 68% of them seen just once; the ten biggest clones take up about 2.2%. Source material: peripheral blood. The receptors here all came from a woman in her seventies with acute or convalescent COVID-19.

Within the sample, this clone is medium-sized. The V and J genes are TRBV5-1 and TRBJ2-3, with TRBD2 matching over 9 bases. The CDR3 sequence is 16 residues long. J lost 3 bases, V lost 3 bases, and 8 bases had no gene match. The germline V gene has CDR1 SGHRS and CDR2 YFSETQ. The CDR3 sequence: CASSYWTSDGTDTQYF. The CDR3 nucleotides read TGCGCCAGCAGCTACTGGACTAGCGATGGAACAGATACGCAGTATTTT.

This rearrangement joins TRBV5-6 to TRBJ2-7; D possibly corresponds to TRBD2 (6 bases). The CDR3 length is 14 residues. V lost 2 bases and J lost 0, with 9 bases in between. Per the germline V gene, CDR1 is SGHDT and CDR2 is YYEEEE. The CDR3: CASSFLALSYEQYF. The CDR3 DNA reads TGTGCCAGCAGCTTCCTAGCGCTCTCCTACGAGCAGTACTTC. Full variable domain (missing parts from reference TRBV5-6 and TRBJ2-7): DAGVTQSPTHLIKTRGQQVTLRCSPKSGHDTVSWYQQALGQGPQFIFQYYEEEERQRGNFPDRFSGHQFPNYSSELNVNALLLGDSALYLCASSFLALSYEQYFGPGTRLTVT.

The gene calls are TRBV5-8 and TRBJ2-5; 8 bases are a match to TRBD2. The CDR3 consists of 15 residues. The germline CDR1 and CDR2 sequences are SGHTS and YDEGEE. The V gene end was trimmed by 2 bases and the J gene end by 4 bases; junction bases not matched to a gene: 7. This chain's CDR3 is CASSLIGLAPETQYF. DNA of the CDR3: TGTGCCAGCAGCTTAATAGGACTAGCCCCAGAGACCCAGTACTTC.

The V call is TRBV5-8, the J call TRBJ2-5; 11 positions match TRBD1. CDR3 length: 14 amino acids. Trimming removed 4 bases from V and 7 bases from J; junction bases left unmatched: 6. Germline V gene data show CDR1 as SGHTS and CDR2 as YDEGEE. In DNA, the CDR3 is TGTGCCAGCAGCCCCGGGACAGGGGGTTTGACCCAGTACTTC. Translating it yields CASSPGTGGLTQYF.

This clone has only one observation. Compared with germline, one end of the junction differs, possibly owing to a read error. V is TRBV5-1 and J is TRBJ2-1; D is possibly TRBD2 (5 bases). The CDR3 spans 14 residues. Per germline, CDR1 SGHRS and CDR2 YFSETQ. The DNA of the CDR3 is TGCGCCAGCAGATTGGACGGGAATTACAATGAGCAGTTCTTC. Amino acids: CASRLDGNYNEQFF.

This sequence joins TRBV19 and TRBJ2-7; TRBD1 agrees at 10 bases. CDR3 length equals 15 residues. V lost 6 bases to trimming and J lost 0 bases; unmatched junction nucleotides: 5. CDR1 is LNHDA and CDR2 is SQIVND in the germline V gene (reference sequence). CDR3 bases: TGTGCCAGTAGCCCGGGACAGGGGATCTCCTACGAGCAGTACTTC. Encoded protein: CASSPGQGISYEQYF.

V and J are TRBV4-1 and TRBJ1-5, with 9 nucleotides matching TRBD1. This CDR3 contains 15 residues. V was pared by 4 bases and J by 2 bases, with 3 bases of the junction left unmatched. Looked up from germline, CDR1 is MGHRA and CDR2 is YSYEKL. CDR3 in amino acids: CASSLRTGGNQPQHF. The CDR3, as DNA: TGCGCCAGCAGCCTGAGGACAGGGGGCAATCAGCCCCAGCATTTT.

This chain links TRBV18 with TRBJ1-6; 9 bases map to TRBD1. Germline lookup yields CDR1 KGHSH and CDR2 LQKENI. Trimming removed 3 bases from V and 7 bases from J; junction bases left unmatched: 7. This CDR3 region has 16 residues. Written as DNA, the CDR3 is TGTGCCAGCTCACCCCAAGGGACAGGGATGAATTCACCCCTCCACTTT. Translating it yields CASSPQGTGMNSPLHF.

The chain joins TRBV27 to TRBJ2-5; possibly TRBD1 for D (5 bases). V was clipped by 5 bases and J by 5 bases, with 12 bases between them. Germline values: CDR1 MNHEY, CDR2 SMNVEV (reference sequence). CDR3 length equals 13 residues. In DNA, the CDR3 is TGTGCCAGCAGTGACAGTGCTATGGAGACCCAGTACTTC. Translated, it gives CASSDSAMETQYF.

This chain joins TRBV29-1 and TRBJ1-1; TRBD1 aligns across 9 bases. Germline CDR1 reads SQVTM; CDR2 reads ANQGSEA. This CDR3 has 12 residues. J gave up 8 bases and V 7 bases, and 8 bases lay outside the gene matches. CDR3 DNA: TGCAGCGGCCGAATTACAGGGGGCGAAGCTTTCTTT. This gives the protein CSGRITGGEAFF.

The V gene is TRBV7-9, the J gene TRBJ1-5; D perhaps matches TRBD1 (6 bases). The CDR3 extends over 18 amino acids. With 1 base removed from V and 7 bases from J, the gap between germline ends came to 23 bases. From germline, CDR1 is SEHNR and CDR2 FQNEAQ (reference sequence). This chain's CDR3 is CASSLGGGFASPDQPQHF. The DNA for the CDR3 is TGTGCCAGCAGCTTAGGGGGGGGCTTCGCCAGTCCCGACCAGCCCCAGCATTTT.

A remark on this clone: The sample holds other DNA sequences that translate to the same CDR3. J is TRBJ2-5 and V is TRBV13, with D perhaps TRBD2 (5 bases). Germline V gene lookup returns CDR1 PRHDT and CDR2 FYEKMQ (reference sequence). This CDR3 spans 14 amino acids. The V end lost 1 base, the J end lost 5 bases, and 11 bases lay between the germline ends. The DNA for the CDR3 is TGTGCCAGCAGCTTAGCCGGAGGTTTGGAGACCCAGTACTTC. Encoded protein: CASSLAGGLETQYF.

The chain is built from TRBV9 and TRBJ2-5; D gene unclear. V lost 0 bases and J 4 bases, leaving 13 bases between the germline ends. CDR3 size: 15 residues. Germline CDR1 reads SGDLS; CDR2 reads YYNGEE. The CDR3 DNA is TGTGCCAGCAGCGTAGGGAATGTGTGGGCAGAGACCCAGTACTTC. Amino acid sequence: CASSVGNVWAETQYF.

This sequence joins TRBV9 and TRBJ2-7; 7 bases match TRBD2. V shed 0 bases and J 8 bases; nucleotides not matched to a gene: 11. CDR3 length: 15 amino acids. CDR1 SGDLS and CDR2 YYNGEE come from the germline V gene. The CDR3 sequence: CASSVGGRASFQQYF. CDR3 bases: TGTGCCAGCAGCGTAGGTGGGAGGGCCTCCTTCCAGCAGTACTTC.

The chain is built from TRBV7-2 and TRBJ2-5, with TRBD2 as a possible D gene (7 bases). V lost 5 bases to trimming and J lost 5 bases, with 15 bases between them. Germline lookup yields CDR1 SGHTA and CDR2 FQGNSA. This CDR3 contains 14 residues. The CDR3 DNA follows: TGTGCCAGCAGCCCCTGGGGGGGCGGGGAGACCCAGTACTTC. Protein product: CASSPWGGGETQYF. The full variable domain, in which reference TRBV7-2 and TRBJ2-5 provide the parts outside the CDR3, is GAGVSQSPSNKVTEKGKDVELRCDPISGHTALYWYRQSLGQGLEFLIYFQGNSAPDKSGLPSDRFSAERTGGSVSTLTIQRTQQEDSAVYLCASSPWGGGETQYFGPGTRLLVL.

CDR3 residues: CASSPNRGGTGELFF. Written as DNA, the CDR3 is TGTGCCAGCTCACCAAACAGGGGAGGAACCGGGGAGCTGTTTTTT. The chain couples TRBV18 to TRBJ2-2; D may be TRBD1 (7 bases). Deletions cut 2 bases from V and 5 bases from J, with 12 bases between. CDR3 length: 15 amino acids. Germline V lookup: CDR1 KGHSH, CDR2 LQKENI.

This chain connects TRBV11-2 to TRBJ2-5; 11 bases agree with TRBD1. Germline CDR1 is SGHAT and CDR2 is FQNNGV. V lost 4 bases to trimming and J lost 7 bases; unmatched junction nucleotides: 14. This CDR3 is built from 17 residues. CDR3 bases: TGTGCCAGCAGCTCCACCAACCGGGACAGGGGGACTTCGACCCAGTACTTC. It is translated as CASSSTNRDRGTSTQYF. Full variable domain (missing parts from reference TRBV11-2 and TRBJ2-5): EAGVAQSPRYKIIEKRQSVAFWCNPISGHATLYWYQQILGQGPKLLIQFQNNGVVDDSQLPKDRFSAERLKGVDSTLKIQPAKLEDSAVYLCASSSTNRDRGTSTQYFGPGTRLLVL.

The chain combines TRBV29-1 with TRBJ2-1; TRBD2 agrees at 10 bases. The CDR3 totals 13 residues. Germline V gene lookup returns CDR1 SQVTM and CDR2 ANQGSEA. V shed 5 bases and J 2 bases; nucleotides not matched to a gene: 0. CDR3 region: CSVSGGAYNEQFF. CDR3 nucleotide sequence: TGCAGCGTTAGCGGGGGGGCCTACAATGAGCAGTTCTTC.

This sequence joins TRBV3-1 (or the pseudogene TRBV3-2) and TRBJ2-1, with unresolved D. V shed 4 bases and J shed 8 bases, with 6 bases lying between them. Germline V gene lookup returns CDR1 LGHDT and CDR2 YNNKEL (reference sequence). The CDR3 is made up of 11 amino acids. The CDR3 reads CASSLLDEQFF. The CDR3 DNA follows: TGTGCCAGCAGCCTACTTGATGAGCAGTTCTTC.

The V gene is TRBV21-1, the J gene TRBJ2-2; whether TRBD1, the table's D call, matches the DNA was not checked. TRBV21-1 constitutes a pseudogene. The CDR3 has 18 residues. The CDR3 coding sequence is TGTGCCAGCAGCAAAAGCGTTAGGGGACAGTCGAACACCGGGGAGCTGTTTTTT. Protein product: CASSKSVRGQSNTGELFF.

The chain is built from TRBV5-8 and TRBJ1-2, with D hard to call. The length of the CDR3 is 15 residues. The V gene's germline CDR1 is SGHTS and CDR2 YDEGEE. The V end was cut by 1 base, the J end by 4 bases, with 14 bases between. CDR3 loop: CASSLTGRESYGYTF. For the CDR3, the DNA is TGTGCCAGCAGCTTGACCGGAAGGGAGTCCTATGGCTACACCTTC.

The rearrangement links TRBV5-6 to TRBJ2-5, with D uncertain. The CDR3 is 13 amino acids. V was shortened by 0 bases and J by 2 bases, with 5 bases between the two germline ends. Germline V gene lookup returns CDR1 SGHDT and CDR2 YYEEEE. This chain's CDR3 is CASSLVSQETQYF. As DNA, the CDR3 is TGTGCCAGCAGCTTGGTCAGTCAAGAGACCCAGTACTTC.

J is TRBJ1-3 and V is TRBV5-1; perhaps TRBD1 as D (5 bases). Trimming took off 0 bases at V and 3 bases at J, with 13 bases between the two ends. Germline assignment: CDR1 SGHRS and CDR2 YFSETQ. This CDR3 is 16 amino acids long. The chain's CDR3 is CASSLAPLTGGNTIYF. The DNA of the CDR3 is TGCGCCAGCAGCTTGGCTCCCCTAACAGGTGGAAACACCATATATTTT.

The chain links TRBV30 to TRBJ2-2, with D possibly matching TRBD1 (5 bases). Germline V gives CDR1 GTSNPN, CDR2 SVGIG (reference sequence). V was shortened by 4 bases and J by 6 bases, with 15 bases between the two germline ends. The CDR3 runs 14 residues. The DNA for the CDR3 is TGTGCCTGGAAGAGGTTAGGGGTAGCCGGGGAGCTGTTTTTT. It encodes CAWKRLGVAGELFF.

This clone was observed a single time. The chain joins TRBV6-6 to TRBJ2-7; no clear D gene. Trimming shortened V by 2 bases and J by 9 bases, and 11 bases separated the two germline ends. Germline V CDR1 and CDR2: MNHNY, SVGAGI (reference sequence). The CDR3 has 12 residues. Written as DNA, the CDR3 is TGTGCCAGCAGTTACGACCACCTAGGGCAGTACTTC. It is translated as CASSYDHLGQYF.

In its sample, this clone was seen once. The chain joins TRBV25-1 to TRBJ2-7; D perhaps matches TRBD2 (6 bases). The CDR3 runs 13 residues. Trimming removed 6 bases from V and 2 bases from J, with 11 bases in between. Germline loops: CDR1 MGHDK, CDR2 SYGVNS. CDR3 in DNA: TGTGCCAGCAGCTTCGGGGGAGCCTACGAGCAGTACTTC. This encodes CASSFGGAYEQYF.

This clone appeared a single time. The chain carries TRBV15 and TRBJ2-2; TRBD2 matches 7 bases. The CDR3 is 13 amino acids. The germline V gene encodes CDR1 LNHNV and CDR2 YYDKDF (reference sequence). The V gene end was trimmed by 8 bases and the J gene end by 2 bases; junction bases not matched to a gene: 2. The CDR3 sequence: CATRDYNTGELFF. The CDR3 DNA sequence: TGTGCCACCCGGGACTACAACACCGGGGAGCTGTTTTTT.

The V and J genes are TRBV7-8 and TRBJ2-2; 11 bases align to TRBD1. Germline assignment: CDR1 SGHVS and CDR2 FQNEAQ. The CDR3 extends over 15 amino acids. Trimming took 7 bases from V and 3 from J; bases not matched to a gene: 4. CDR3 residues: CASTADRGHTGELFF. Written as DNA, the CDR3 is TGTGCCAGCACCGCGGACAGGGGGCACACCGGGGAGCTGTTTTTT.

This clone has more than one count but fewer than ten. CDR3 amino acids: CASSLTGDGYTF. The CDR3, as DNA: TGTGCCAGCTCACTCACAGGGGATGGCTACACCTTC. The genes are TRBV18 and TRBJ1-2, with TRBD1 identical over 7 bases. The V gene's germline CDR1 is KGHSH and CDR2 LQKENI. Losses at the gene ends were 4 bases for V and 6 bases for J; bases not matched to a gene: 2. The CDR3 length is 12 residues.

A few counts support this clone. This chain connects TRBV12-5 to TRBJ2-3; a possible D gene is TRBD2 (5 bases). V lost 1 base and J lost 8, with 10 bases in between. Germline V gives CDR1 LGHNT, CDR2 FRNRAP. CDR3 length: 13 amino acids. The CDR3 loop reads CASGLESSTTQYF. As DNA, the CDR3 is TGTGCTAGTGGTTTGGAGTCTAGCACTACGCAGTATTTT.

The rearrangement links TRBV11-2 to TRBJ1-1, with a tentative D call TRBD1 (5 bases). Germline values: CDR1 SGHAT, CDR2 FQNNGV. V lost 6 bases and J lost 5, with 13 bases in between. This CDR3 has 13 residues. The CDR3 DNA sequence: TGTGCCAGCAGTGGAGGGGAGGAGACTGAAGCTTTCTTT. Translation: CASSGGEETEAFF.

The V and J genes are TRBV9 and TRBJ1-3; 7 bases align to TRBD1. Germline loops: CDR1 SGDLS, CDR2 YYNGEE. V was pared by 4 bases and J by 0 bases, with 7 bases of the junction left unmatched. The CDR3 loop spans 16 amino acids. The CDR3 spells CASSPPRTGSGNTIYF. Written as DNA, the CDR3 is TGTGCCAGCAGCCCACCGCGGACAGGCTCTGGAAACACCATATATTTT.